Below are 2 T cell receptor beta chains sequenced from a single sample in a study of blood T cell repertoires in COVID-19. Profiled with immunoSEQ multiplex PCR; TCRdb holds only in-frame clones, not every one. The table shows around 200,000 clones, with 70% to 90% occurring only once. The sequencing input was peripheral blood. The receptors here all came from a man between 65 and 85 years old with active or convalescent COVID-19.

CDR3 region: CASSQDSRGTGELFF. The CDR3 DNA sequence: TGCGCCAGCAGCCAAGATTCGCGAGGCACCGGGGAGCTGTTTTTT. This rearrangement joins TRBV4-3 to TRBJ2-2; D not resolved. Trimming left V 0 bases short and J 4 bases short, with 9 bases between. Germline CDR1 reads LGHNA; CDR2 reads YSLEER. The CDR3 is 15 residues long.

The J gene is TRBJ1-6, the V gene TRBV6-2 or TRBV6-3; D is uncertain. Per germline, CDR1 MNHEY and CDR2 SVGEGT. The germline V and J ends were trimmed by 0 bases and 5 bases, with 8 bases remaining between them. The length of the CDR3 is 15 residues. The CDR3 DNA is TGTGCCAGCAGTTACTCGCGCGGGGATAATTCACCCCTCCACTTT. It yields the protein CASSYSRGDNSPLHF.